This T cell receptor (beta chain) was sequenced for a study of OX40 agonist ivuxolimab in advanced cancers. On the study more broadly: Of mixed ages from about 20 to 80 and averaging about 65 years, the group was more than 65% male. General study results and limits: Normalized expansion of T-cell clones was also low for some nonresponders. No antigen was identified for the clonally expanded peripheral T cells.

With respect to this clone: As yet, its antigen is unknown.

Per the germline V gene, CDR1 is MNHEY and CDR2 is SMNVEV (reference sequence). V was cut by 7 bases and J by 5 bases, with 19 bases left in between. The CDR3 has 15 amino acids. Blood sampling was done at baseline, cycle 4 day 1, and cycle 7 day 1. Clones were sequenced by immunoSEQ multiplex PCR, and TCRdb holds only the in-frame ones, with some missing. The sample holds some 71,000 clones, about 89% seen once. This specimen was CD4+ or CD8+ T cells sorted from blood, taken in a trial of the OX40 agonist ivuxolimab. The rearrangement joins TRBV27 to TRBJ2-3; D remains ambiguous. This receptor was obtained from an adult with an advanced solid tumor such as melanoma, head and neck, liver or kidney cancer. In DNA form, the CDR3 reads TGTGCCAGCACCCTAAGGGCCCGCCGTGGAGATACGCAGTATTTT. Translation: CASTLRARRGDTQYF.